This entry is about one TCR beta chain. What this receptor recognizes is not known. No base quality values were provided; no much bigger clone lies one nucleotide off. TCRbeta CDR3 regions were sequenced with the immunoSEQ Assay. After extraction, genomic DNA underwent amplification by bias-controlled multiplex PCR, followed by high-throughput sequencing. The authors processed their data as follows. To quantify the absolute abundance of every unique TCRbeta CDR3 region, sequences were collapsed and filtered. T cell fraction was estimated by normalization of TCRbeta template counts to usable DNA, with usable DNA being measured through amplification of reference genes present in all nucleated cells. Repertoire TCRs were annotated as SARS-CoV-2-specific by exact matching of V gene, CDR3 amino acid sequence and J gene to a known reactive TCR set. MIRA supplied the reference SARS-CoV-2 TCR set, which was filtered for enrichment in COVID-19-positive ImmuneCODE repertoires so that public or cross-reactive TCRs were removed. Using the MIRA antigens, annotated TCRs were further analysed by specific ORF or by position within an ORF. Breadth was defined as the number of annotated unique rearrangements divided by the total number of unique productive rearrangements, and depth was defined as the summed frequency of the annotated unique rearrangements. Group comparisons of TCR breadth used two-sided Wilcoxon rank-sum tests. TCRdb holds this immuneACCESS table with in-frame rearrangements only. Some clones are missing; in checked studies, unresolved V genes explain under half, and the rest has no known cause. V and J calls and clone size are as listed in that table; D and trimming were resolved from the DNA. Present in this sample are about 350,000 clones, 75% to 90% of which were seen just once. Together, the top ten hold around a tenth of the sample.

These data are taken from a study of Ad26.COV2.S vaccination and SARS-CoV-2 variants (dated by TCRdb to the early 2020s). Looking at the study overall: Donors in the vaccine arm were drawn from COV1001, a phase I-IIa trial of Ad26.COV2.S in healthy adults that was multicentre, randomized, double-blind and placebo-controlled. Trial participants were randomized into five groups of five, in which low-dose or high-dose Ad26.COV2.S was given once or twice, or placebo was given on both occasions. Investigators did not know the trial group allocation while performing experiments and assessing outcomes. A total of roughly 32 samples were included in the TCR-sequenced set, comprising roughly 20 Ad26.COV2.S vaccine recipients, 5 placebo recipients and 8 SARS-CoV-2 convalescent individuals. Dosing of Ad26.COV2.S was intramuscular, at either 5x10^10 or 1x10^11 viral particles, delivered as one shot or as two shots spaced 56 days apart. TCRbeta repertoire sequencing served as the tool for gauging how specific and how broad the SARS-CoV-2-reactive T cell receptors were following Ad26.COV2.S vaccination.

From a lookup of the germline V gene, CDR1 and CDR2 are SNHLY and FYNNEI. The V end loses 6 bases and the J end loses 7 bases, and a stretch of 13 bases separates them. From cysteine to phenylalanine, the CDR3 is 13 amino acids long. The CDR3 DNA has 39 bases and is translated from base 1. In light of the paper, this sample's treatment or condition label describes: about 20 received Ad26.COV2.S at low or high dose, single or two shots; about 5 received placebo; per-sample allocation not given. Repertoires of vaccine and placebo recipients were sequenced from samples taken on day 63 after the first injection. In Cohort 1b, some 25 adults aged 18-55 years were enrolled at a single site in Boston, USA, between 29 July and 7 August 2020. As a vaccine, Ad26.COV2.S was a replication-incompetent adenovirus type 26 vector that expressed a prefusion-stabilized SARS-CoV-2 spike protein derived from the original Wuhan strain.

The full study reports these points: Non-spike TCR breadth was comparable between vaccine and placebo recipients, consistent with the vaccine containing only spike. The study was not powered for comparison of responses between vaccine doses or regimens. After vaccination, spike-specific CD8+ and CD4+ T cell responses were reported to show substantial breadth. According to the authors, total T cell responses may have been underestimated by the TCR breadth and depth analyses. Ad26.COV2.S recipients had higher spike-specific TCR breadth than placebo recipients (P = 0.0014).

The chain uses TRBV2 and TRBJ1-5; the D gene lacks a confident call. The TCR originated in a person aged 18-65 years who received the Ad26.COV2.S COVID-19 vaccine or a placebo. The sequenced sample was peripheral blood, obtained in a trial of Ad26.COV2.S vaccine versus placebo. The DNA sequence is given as TGTGCCAGCAGGCTAAGGCTACGGCAGCCCCAGCATTTT. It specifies CASRLRLRQPQHF.